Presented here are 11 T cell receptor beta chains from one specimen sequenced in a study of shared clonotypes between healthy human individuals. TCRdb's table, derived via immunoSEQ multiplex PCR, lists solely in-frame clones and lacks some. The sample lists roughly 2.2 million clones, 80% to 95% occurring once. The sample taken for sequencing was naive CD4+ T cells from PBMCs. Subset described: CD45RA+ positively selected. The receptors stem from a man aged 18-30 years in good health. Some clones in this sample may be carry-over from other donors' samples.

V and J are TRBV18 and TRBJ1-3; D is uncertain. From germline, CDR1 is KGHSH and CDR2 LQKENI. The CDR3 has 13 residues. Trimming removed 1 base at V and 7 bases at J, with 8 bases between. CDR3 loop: CASSPQNGNTIYF. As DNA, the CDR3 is TGTGCCAGCTCACCACAAAATGGGAACACCATATATTTT.

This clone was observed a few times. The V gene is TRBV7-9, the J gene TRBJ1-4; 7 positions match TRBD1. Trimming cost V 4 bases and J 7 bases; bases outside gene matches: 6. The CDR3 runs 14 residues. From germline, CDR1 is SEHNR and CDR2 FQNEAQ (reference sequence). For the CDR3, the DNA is TGTGCCAGCAGCTCGACAGGGAGTTCTGAAAAACTGTTTTTT. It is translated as CASSSTGSSEKLFF.

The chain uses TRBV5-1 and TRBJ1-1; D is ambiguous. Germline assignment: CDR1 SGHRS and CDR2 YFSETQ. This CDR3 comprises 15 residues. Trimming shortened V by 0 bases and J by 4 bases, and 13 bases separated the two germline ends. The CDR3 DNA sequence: TGCGCCAGCAGCTTGGGTTTCGGCACGGGCACTGAAGCTTTCTTT. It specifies CASSLGFGTGTEAFF.

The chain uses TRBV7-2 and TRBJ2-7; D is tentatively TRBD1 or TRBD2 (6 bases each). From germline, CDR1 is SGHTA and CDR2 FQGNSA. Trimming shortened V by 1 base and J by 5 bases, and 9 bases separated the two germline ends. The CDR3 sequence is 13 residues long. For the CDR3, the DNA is TGTGCCAGCAGCTTAGATGGGGGGCACGAGCAGTACTTC. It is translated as CASSLDGGHEQYF.

CDR3 amino acids: CASSSLRGGQPQHF. The CDR3 nucleotides are TGTGCCAGCAGCTCCCTGAGGGGAGGTCAGCCCCAGCATTTT. The chain combines TRBV11-2 with TRBJ1-5; D may be TRBD1 (5 bases). The ends were cut back, 4 bases at V and 6 bases at J, with 13 bases in the middle. CDR1 is SGHAT and CDR2 is FQNNGV in the germline V gene. The CDR3 sequence is 14 residues long.

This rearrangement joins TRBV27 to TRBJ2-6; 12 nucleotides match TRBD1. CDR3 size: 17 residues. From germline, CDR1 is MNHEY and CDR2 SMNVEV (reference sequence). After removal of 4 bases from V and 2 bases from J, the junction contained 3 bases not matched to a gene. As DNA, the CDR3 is TGTGCCAGCAGTTCCGGGACAGGGGGCGCTGGGGCCAACGTCCTGACTTTC. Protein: CASSSGTGGAGANVLTF.

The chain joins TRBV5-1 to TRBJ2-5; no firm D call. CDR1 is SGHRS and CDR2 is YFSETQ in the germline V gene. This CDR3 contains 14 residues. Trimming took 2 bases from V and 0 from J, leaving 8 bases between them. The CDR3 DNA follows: TGCGCCAGCAGCTTTGACGCCGACCAAGAGACCCAGTACTTC. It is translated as CASSFDADQETQYF.

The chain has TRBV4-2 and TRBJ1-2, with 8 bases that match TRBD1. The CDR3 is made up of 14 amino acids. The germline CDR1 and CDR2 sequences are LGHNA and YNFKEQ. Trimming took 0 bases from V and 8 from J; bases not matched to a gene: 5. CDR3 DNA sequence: TGTGCCAGCAGCCAAGATCACAGACAGGGGGGCTACACCTTC. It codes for CASSQDHRQGGYTF.

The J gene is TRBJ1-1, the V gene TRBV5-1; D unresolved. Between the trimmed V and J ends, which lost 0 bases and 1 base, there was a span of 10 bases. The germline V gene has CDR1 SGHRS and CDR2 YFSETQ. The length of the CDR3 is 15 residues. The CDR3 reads CASSLAVDSNTEAFF. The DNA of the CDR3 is TGCGCCAGCAGCTTGGCCGTGGATTCGAACACTGAAGCTTTCTTT.

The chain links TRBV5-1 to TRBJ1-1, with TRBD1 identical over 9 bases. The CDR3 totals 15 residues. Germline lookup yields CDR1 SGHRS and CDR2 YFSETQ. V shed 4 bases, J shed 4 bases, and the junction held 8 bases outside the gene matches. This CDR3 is CASSQTTGGSTEAFF. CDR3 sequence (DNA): TGCGCCAGCAGCCAGACGACAGGGGGTTCCACTGAAGCTTTCTTT.

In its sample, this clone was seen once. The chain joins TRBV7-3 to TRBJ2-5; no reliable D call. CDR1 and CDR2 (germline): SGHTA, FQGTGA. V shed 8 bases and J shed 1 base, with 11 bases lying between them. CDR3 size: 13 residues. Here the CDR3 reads CASGFGSQETQYF. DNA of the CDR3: TGTGCCAGCGGTTTTGGGTCCCAAGAGACCCAGTACTTC.